Listed here are 20 T cell receptor beta chains from one sample, sequenced in a study of shared clonotypes between healthy human individuals. The method was immunoSEQ multiplex PCR; TCRdb's version includes in-frame clones alone and lacks a portion of them. The sample shows about a million clones, about 80% of them seen only once. Source material: memory CD4+ T cells sorted from blood. The subset: CD45RA-negative fraction. Receptor source: a man between 18 and 35 years old in good health.

A few counts support this clone. The chain joins TRBV19 to TRBJ1-1; D is unresolved. The germline V and J ends were trimmed by 3 bases and 8 bases, with 10 bases remaining between them. Germline values: CDR1 LNHDA, CDR2 SQIVND (reference sequence). This CDR3 is 12 amino acids long. The CDR3 sequence is CASSMRESEAFF. The DNA of the CDR3 is TGTGCCAGTAGTATGAGGGAGTCAGAAGCTTTCTTT.

The rearrangement joins TRBV13 to TRBJ2-3; 7 bases agree with TRBD2. V was clipped by 5 bases and J by 2 bases; unmatched bases: 7. Looked up from germline, CDR1 is PRHDT and CDR2 is FYEKMQ (reference sequence). The CDR3 is 15 amino acids. The DNA of the CDR3 is TGTGCCAGCAGCCCCGAGCGGGGTCTCACAGATACGCAGTATTTT. Its protein product is CASSPERGLTDTQYF.

This clone occurred a few times. V and J are TRBV18 and TRBJ1-5; a possible D gene is TRBD1 (6 bases). CDR1 and CDR2 (germline): KGHSH, LQKENI. V lost 5 bases and J 0 bases, leaving 14 bases between the germline ends. This CDR3 contains 16 residues. CDR3 DNA sequence: TGTGCCAGCTCAACCGGGACACCTCATAGCAATCAGCCCCAGCATTTT. This translates into CASSTGTPHSNQPQHF.

This chain links TRBV27 with TRBJ1-2, with D uncertain. Germline-derived CDR1 and CDR2 are MNHEY and SMNVEV (reference sequence). This CDR3 is built from 13 residues. Trimming pared 3 bases from V and 2 bases from J, leaving 7 bases between. Here the CDR3 DNA reads TGTGCCAGCAGTTTCCGGCGGAACTATGGCTACACCTTC. Its protein product is CASSFRRNYGYTF.

The chain recombines TRBV5-6 with TRBJ1-2, with TRBD1 matching over 7 bases. The length of the CDR3 is 14 residues. Germline CDR1 is SGHDT and CDR2 is YYEEEE. After removal of 1 base from V and 3 bases from J, the junction contained 3 bases not matched to a gene. For the CDR3, the DNA is TGTGCCAGCAGCTTGACAGGGGCGGACTATGGCTACACCTTC. This gives the protein CASSLTGADYGYTF.

This rearrangement joins TRBV2 to TRBJ1-4, with 8 bases matching TRBD1. The CDR3 has 14 amino acids. Germline values: CDR1 SNHLY, CDR2 FYNNEI. V dropped 6 bases and J dropped 2; count of bases not matched to a gene: 2. Here the CDR3 reads CASRWTGTNEKLFF. In nucleotides, the CDR3 is TGTGCCAGCAGGTGGACAGGGACTAATGAAAAACTGTTTTTT.

This chain uses TRBV7-9 with TRBJ2-3, with TRBD2 matching 7 bases. Unmatched junction bases numbered 13, after V lost 1 base and J lost 0 bases. CDR1 and CDR2 (germline): SEHNR, FQNEAQ (reference sequence). This CDR3 has 19 residues. The CDR3 DNA follows: TGTGCCAGCAGCTTAGTTTCAACACTAGCGCTTACTAGCACAGATACGCAGTATTTT. Translation gives CASSLVSTLALTSTDTQYF.

The chain combines TRBV19 with TRBJ1-2; no firm D call. V dropped 1 base and J dropped 8 bases, with 8 bases sitting between them. CDR1 is LNHDA and CDR2 is SQIVND in the germline V gene (reference sequence). There are 12 residues in the CDR3. CDR3 residues: CASSIGPIGYTF. In nucleotides, the CDR3 is TGTGCCAGTAGTATAGGCCCCATCGGCTACACCTTC. Full variable domain (missing parts from reference TRBV19 and TRBJ1-2): DGGITQSPKYLFRKEGQNVTLSCEQNLNHDAMYWYRQDPGQGLRLIYYSQIVNDFQKGDIAEGYSVSREKKESFPLTVTSAQKNPTAFYLCASSIGPIGYTFGSGTRLTVV.

The chain links TRBV6-1 to TRBJ1-2; TRBD1 matches 7 bases. This CDR3 contains 17 residues. The germline V gene encodes CDR1 MNHNS and CDR2 SASEGT. V lost 2 bases and J lost 3; bases outside the gene matches: 12. The CDR3 DNA reads as TGTGCCAGCAGTGAACCCGGTAACAGGGGTCTTTACTATGGCTACACCTTC. This encodes CASSEPGNRGLYYGYTF.

The chain carries TRBV27 and TRBJ2-5; perhaps D is TRBD1 or TRBD2 (5 bases each). Per the germline V gene, CDR1 is MNHEY and CDR2 is SMNVEV (reference sequence). Trimming left V 6 bases short and J 4 bases short, with 21 bases between. The CDR3 extends over 16 amino acids. CDR3 protein: CASSRRSGSGGETQYF. CDR3 DNA sequence: TGTGCCAGCAGCCGACGGAGTGGGTCTGGGGGAGAGACCCAGTACTTC.

J is TRBJ1-1 and V is TRBV28, with D tentatively TRBD1 (5 bases). The CDR3 runs to 14 residues. The V gene's germline CDR1 is MDHEN and CDR2 SYDVKM. The germline V and J ends were trimmed by 5 bases and 6 bases, with 16 bases remaining between them. CDR3 amino acids: CASSPLLSTAEAFF. In DNA, the CDR3 is TGTGCCAGCAGTCCACTTCTATCGACAGCTGAAGCTTTCTTT.

The chain has TRBV7-9 and TRBJ1-4, with a possible D match to TRBD1 (5 bases). The germline gives CDR1 SEHNR, CDR2 FQNEAQ (reference sequence). Trimming took 5 bases from V and 6 from J, leaving 16 bases between them. The CDR3 covers 15 residues. CDR3 nucleotides: TGTGCCAGCAGCCTTGTCGGGGGTAACGATGAAAAACTGTTTTTT. Translated, it gives CASSLVGGNDEKLFF.

Here the CDR3 DNA reads TGTGCCAGCAGCTTACTACCGGGACAGTCCTACGAGCAGTACTTC. Amino acids: CASSLLPGQSYEQYF. The gene calls are TRBV7-9 and TRBJ2-7; 7 positions agree with TRBD1. Germline CDR1 is SEHNR and CDR2 is FQNEAQ (reference sequence). V shed 2 bases and J 1 base; nucleotides not matched to a gene: 5. The CDR3 length is 15 residues.

The gene calls are TRBV7-8 and TRBJ1-1; D perhaps matches TRBD1 (5 bases). CDR1 and CDR2 (germline): SGHVS, FQNEAQ. The germline V and J ends were trimmed by 5 bases and 1 base, with 11 bases remaining between them. The CDR3 is 14 residues long. CDR3 loop: CASSVGTGNTEAFF. CDR3 in DNA: TGTGCCAGCAGCGTAGGGACGGGGAACACTGAAGCTTTCTTT.

This clone was seen only a few times. The genes are TRBV30 and TRBJ1-2; D remains ambiguous. The CDR3 runs to 11 residues. Germline CDR1 is GTSNPN and CDR2 is SVGIG (reference sequence). Trimming took 1 base from V and 8 from J, leaving 8 bases between them. CDR3 bases: TGTGCCTGGAGTGAGCAGGCCGGCTACACCTTC. Protein: CAWSEQAGYTF. Filled out from reference TRBV30 and TRBJ1-2, the complete variable domain reads SQTIHQWPATLVQPVGSPLSLECTVEGTSNPNLYWYRQAAGRGLQLLFYSVGIGQISSEVPQNLSASRPQDRQFILSSKKLLLSDSGFYLCAWSEQAGYTFGSGTRLTVV.

This clone has ten or more counts. The rearrangement links TRBV4-1 to TRBJ1-2; D gene uncertain. This CDR3 is built from 16 residues. Germline V lookup: CDR1 MGHRA, CDR2 YSYEKL. Trimming removed 6 bases from V and 0 bases from J, with 17 bases in between. The CDR3 region has the DNA TGCGCCAGCAGACGAATCCACGGGGTTGCTAACTATGGCTACACCTTC. This translates into CASRRIHGVANYGYTF.

Only a few counts were recorded for this clone. V and J are TRBV19 and TRBJ1-2; possibly TRBD1 for D (5 bases). V lost 1 base, J lost 8 bases, and 11 bases lay in between. Germline CDR1 is LNHDA and CDR2 is SQIVND (reference sequence). The CDR3 sequence is 13 residues long. Here the CDR3 DNA reads TGTGCCAGTAGTATAGCAGGGATCAACGGCTACACCTTC. Encoded protein: CASSIAGINGYTF.

The chain has TRBV4-1 and TRBJ2-7; D call uncertain. The CDR3 contains 17 residues. Trimming removed 0 bases from V and 0 bases from J, with 15 bases in between. CDR1 and CDR2 (germline): MGHRA, YSYEKL. The CDR3 loop reads CASSQDVAVAFSYEQYF. CDR3 coding DNA: TGCGCCAGCAGCCAAGATGTTGCAGTAGCCTTCTCCTACGAGCAGTACTTC.

This clone came up a few times. Here the CDR3 DNA reads TGTGCCAGCAATAAACTAGCGGGAAGCACAGATACGCAGTATTTT. This sequence encodes CASNKLAGSTDTQYF. The chain is built from TRBV2 and TRBJ2-3, with TRBD2 matching 10 bases. V gave up 7 bases and J gave up 0 bases; unmatched junction bases: 4. Germline-derived CDR1 and CDR2 are SNHLY and FYNNEI. The CDR3 is 15 amino acids.

The CDR3 reads CASMTDQGSYEQYF. In DNA form, the CDR3 reads TGTGCCAGTATGACGGATCAGGGGTCCTACGAGCAGTACTTC. This rearrangement joins TRBV2 to TRBJ2-7; possible D gene TRBD1, 6 bases. The CDR3 has 14 amino acids. CDR1 is SNHLY, CDR2 FYNNEI, per germline. Trimming stripped 9 bases from V and 1 base from J, with 16 bases between.